Reported below is one TCR beta chain. This specimen belongs to a study of CD8 T cells in Susac syndrome. The germline V and J ends were trimmed by 7 bases and 2 bases, with 10 bases remaining between them. The CDR3 spans 13 residues. CDR1 is MNHEY and CDR2 is SMNVEV in the germline V gene (reference sequence). Random-hexamer reverse transcription was applied to roughly 0.5 to 1 ug RNA. TCRdb fed the immunoSEQ multiplex PCR reads into MiXCR, producing one record per CDR3 protein. The sample includes around 130,000 distinct CDR3 sequences, around 80% seen only once; the top ten take 0.45% to 0.65%. The sample was CD8+ T cells from PBMCs. The V and J genes are TRBV27 and TRBJ2-3, with a possible D match to TRBD1 (6 bases). The clonotype was recovered from a human donor with multiple sclerosis. The CDR3 reads CASITGFTDTQYF. The CDR3 coding sequence is TGTGCCAGCATAACAGGGTTCACAGATACGCAGTATTTT.